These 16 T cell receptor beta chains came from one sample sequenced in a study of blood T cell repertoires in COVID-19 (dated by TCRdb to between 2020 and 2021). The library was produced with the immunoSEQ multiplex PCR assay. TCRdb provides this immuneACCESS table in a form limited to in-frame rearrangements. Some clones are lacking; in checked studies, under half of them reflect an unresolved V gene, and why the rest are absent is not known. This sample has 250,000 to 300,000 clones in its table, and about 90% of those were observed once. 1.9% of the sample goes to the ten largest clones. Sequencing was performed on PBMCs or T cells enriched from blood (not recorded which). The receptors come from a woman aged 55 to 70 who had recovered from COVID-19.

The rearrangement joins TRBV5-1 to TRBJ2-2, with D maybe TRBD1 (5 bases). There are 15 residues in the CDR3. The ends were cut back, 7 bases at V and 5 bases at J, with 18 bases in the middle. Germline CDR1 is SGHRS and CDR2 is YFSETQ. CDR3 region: CASETGPTGTGELFF. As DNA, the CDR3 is TGCGCCAGCGAGACCGGGCCAACAGGTACCGGGGAGCTGTTTTTT.

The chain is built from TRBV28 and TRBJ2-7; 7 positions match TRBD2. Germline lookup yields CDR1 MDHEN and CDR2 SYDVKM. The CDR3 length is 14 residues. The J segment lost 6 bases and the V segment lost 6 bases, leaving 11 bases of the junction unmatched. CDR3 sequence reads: CASSLAPGRSEQYF. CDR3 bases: TGTGCCAGCAGCCTCGCCCCCGGGAGGTCCGAGCAGTACTTC.

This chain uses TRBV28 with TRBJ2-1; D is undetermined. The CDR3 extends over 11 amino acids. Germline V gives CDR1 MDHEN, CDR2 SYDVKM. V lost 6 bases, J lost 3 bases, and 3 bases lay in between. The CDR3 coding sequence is TGTGCCAGCAGCCTCTACAATGAGCAGTTCTTC. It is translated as CASSLYNEQFF.

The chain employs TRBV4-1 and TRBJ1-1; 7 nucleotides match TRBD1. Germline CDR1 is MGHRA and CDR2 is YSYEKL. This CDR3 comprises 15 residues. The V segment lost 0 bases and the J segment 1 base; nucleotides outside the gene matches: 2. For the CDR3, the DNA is TGCGCCAGCAGCCAAGAGAGGGGGCGGAACACTGAAGCTTTCTTT. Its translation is CASSQERGRNTEAFF.

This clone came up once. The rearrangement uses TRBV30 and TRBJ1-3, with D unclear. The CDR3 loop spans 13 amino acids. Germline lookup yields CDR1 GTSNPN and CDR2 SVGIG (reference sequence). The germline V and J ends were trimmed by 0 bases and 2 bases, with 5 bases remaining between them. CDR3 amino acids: CAWSVLAGNTIYF. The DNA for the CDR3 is TGTGCCTGGAGTGTACTAGCTGGAAACACCATATATTTT.

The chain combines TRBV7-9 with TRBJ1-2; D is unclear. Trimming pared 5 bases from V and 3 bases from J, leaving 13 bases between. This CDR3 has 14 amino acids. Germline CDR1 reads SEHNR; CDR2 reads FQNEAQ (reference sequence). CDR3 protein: CASSLLDLDYGYTF. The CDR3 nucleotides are TGTGCCAGCAGCCTACTAGACTTGGACTATGGCTACACCTTC.

The CDR3 nucleotides are TGTGCCAGCAGCCCCCTATCTAGCACAGATACGCAGTATTTT. Its protein product is CASSPLSSTDTQYF. The gene calls are TRBV7-3 and TRBJ2-3; unclear D gene. CDR1 is SGHTA and CDR2 is FQGTGA in the germline V gene. CDR3 length: 14 amino acids. V was cut by 5 bases and J by 0 bases, with 9 bases left in between.

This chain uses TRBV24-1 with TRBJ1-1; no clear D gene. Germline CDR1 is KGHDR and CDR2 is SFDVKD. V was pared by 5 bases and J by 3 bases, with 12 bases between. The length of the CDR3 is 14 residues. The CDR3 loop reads CATSGGGRYTEAFF. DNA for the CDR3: TGTGCCACCAGTGGTGGAGGGAGGTACACTGAAGCTTTCTTT.

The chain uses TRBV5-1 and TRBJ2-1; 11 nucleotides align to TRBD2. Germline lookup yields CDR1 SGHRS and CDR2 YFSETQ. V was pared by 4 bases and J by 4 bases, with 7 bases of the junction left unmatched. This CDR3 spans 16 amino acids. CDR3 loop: CASSVVLAGGYNEQFF. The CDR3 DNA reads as TGCGCCAGCAGCGTTGTTCTAGCGGGAGGTTACAATGAGCAGTTCTTC.

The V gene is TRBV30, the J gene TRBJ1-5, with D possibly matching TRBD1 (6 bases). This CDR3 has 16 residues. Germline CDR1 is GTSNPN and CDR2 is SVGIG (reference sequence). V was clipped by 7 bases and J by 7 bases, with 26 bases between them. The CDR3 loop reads CAFHPASGGRTQPQHF. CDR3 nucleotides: TGTGCCTTTCACCCTGCTTCGGGGGGCCGGACGCAGCCCCAGCATTTT. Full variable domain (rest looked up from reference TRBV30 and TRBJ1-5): SQTIHQWPATLVQPVGSPLSLECTVEGTSNPNLYWYRQAAGRGLQLLFYSVGIGQISSEVPQNLSASRPQDRQFILSSKKLLLSDSGFYLCAFHPASGGRTQPQHFGDGTRLSIL.

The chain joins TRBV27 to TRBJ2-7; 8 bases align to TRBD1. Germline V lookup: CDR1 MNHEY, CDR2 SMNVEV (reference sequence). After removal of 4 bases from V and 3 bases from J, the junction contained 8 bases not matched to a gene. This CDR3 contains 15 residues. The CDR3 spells CASSSETGEHYEQYF. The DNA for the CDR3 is TGTGCCAGCAGTTCAGAGACAGGGGAACACTACGAGCAGTACTTC.

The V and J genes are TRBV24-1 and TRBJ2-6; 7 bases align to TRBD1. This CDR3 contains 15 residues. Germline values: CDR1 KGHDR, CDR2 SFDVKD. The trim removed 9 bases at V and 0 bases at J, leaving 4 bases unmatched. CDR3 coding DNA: TGTGCCACCGAGGGGGCCCACTCTGGGGCCAACGTCCTGACTTTC. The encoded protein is CATEGAHSGANVLTF.

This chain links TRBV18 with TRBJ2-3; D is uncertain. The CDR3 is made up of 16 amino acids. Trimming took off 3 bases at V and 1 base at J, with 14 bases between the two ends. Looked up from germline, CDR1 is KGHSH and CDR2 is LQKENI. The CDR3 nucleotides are TGTGCCAGCTCACCCAGCAGCCGCGGCGGCACAGATACGCAGTATTTT. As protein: CASSPSSRGGTDTQYF.

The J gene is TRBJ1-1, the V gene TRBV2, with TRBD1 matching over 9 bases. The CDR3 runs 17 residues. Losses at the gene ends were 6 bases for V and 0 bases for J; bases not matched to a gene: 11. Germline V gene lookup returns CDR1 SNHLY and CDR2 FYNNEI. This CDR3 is CASRQGAGRGVNTEAFF. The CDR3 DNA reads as TGTGCCAGCAGACAGGGGGCCGGCCGAGGGGTGAACACTGAAGCTTTCTTT.

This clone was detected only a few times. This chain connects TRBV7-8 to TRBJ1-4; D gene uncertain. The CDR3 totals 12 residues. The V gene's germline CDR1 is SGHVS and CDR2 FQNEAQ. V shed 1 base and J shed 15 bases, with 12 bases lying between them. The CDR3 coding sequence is TGTGCCAGCAGCTTAGGGCCCAGTATTTTGTTTTTT. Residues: CASSLGPSILFF. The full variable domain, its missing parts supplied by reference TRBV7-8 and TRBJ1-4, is GAGVSQSPRYKVAKRGQDVALRCDPISGHVSLFWYQQALGQGPEFLTYFQNEAQLDKSGLPSDRFFAERPEGSVSTLKIQRTQQEDSAVYLCASSLGPSILFFGSGTQLSVL.

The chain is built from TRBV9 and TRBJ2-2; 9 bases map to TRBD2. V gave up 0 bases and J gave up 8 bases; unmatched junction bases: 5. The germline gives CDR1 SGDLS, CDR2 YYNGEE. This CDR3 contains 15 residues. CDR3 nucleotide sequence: TGTGCCAGCAGCGTAGTGGGTGGACTAGCGGGGGAGCTGTTTTTT. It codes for CASSVVGGLAGELFF.